What follows is one TCR beta chain and its context. There are a few counts of this clonotype. Its target antigen remains unknown. Base quality data are lacking; no much larger clone is found one base away. The library was built by means of 5' RACE. The sample was run on an Illumina HiSeq 2000. A universal primer binding site was introduced by template switching, and a unique molecular identifier was present in the final cDNA, enabling accurate counting of TCR cDNA molecules. Specific primers in the conserved constant-segment region were used to synthesize first-strand cDNA for TCR alpha and beta chains. To control for contamination, each cDNA library was double barcoded with a SMART-Mk sample barcode plus Illumina barcodes. TruSeq adapter sequences and Illumina sample barcodes were added in two successive PCR steps. Sequencing of the TCR alpha and beta cDNA libraries was done on the Illumina HiSeq platform using custom primers. As for the original processing: MiGEC was used to process raw reads and extract unique molecular identifiers, and MiXCR was used to find CDR3 positions. Recombination models were inferred per individual with the repgenHMM and IGoR tools using an EM algorithm. Shared clonotype analysis was performed with the tcR package in R, normalizing sharing by the product of cloneset sizes. To study raw recombination without the effects of thymic and clonal selection, out-of-frame nonproductive sequences were analyzed. The public reads were run again by TCRdb, first through fastp at Q25 and then through MiXCR, and only productive beta chains were kept. Each CDR3 protein appears once, grouped with its most common genes and DNA. These V and J calls rely on TCRdb rather than the paper's analysis. This sample comprises roughly 280,000 distinct CDR3 sequences, 8% to 9.5% of them detected only once. The leading ten clones occupy under 7.5% of the sample.

Only healthy Caucasian donors were included. Three pairs of female monozygotic twins, all aged about 18 to 29 years, made up the twin cohort. Positive isolation kits from Invitrogen were used to isolate CD4+ and CD8+ T cell populations. These data originate in a study of identical twins listed by TCRdb under 2016. With regard to the full study: To test whether fetal clonotypes persist, this study deep-sequenced TCR alpha and beta repertoires from monozygotic twins, from unrelated adults of various ages, and from cord blood. Replicate twin experiments were performed at different times using different library preparation protocols to rule out contamination.

Broad study findings and their caveats: Abundant cord blood beta clonotypes had fewer insertions, young adult naive repertoires showed a similar but weaker trend, and memory repertoires showed no such trend. Recombination models systematically underestimated out-of-frame TCR alpha sharing in monozygotic twins but agreed with sharing between unrelated individuals. A weaker excess of twin sharing was found in beta out-of-frame sequences because the signal-to-noise ratio was lowered by fewer shared sequences. Compared with coincidental sharing between unrelated individuals, out-of-frame TCR alpha sequences shared between twins had an excess of sequences with low generation probability. Invariant T cells such as MAIT and iNKT could partly confound zero-insertion analyses, although diverse VJ usage argued against such confounding for most clonotypes. Because the same donors could not be followed over many years, the conclusions relied on cross-sectional statistical analysis.

The CDR3 covers 13 residues, taking in both the cysteine and the phenylalanine. Just CDR3 DNA is preserved here, 39 bases in frame from base 1. V sheds 0 bases and J sheds 7 bases, leaving 7 bases between their ends. According to the germline V gene (reference sequence), CDR1 reads MNHNY and CDR2 reads SVGAGI. The same data also contributed to another study, on yellow fever vaccine responses in identical twins. Per the second study: The authors reported that the T cell response to vaccination in identical twins appeared partly convergent and partly personalized. In identical twins, the study followed T cell clones that responded to the vaccine with precision.

This receptor was taken from a young woman in good health. Sample: CD8+ T cells sorted from blood. The rearranged chain carries TRBV6-6 and TRBJ2-1; the D segment cannot be called with confidence. The CDR3 region reads CASSYSTENEQFF. The DNA sequence is TGTGCCAGCAGTTACTCGACCGAAAATGAGCAGTTCTTC.